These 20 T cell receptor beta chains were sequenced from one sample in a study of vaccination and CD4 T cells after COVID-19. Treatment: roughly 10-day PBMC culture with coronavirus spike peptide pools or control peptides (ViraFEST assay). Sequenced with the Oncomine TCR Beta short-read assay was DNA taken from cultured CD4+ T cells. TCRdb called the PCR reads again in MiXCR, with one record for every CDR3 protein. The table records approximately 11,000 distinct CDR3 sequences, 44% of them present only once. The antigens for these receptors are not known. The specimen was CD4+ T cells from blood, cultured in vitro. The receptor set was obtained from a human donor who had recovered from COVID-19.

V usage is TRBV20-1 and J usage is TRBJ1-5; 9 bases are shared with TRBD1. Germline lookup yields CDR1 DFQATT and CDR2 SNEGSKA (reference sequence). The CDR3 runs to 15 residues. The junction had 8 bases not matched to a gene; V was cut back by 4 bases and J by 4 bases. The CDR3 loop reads CSAIDNRGLNQPQHF. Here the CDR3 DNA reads TGCAGTGCTATTGATAACAGGGGGCTTAATCAGCCCCAGCATTTT.

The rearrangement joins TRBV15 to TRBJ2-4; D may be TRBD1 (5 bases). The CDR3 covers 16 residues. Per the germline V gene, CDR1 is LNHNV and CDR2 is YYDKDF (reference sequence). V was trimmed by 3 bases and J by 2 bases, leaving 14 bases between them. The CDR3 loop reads CATSRTSGHTKNIQYF. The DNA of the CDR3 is TGTGCCACCAGCAGGACATCAGGACATACCAAAAACATTCAGTACTTC.

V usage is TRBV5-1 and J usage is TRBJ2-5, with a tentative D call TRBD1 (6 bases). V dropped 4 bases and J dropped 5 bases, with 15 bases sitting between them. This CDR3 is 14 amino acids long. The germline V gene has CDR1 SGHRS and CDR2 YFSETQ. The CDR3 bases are TGCGCCAGCAGCCAAAAACAGGGTTATGAGACCCAGTACTTC. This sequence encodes CASSQKQGYETQYF. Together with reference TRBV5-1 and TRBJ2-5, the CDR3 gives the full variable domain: KAGVTQTPRYLIKTRGQQVTLSCSPISGHRSVSWYQQTPGQGLQFLFEYFSETQRNKGNFPGRFSGRQFSNSRSEMNVSTLELGDSALYLCASSQKQGYETQYFGPGTRLLVL.

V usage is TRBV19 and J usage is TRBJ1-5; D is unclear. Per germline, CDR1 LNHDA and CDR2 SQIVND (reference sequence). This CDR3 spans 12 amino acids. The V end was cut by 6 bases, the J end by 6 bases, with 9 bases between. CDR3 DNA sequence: TGTGCCAGTAGATTTGCAGGTCAGCCCCAGCATTTT. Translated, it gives CASRFAGQPQHF.

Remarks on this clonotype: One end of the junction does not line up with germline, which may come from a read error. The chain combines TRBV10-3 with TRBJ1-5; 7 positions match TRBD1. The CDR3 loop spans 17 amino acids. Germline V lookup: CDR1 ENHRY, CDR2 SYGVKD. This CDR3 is CAISESLTGVRNQPRHF. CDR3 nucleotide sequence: TGTGCCATCAGTGAGTCTCTCACAGGGGTTCGTAATCAGCCCCGGCATTTT.

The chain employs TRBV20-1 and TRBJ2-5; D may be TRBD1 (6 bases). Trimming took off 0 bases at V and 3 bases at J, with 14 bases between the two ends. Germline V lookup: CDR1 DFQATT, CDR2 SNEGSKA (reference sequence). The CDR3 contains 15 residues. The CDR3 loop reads CSARDSTDSKETQYF. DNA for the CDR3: TGCAGTGCTAGAGATAGCACGGACAGCAAAGAGACCCAGTACTTC.

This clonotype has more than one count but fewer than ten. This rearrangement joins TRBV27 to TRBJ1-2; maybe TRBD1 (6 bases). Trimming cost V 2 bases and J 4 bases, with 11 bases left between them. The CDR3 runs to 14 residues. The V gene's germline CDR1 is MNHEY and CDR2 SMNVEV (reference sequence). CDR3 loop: CASSLGLGGYGYTF. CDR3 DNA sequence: TGTGCCAGCAGTTTAGGGTTAGGGGGCTATGGCTACACCTTC.

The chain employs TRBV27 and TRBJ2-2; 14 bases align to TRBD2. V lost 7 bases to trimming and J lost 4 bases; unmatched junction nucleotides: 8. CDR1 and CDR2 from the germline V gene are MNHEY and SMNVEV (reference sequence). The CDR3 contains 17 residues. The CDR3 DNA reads TGTGCCAGCACCATGGGGGGACTAGCGGGGGCCACCGGGGAGCTGTTTTTT. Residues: CASTMGGLAGATGELFF.

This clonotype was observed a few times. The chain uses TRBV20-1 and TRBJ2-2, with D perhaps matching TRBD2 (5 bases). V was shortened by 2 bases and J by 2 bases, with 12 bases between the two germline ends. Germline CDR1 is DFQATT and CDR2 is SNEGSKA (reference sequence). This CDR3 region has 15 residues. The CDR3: CSARTMDSNTGELFF. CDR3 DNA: TGCAGTGCTAGAACTATGGACTCTAACACCGGGGAGCTGTTTTTT.

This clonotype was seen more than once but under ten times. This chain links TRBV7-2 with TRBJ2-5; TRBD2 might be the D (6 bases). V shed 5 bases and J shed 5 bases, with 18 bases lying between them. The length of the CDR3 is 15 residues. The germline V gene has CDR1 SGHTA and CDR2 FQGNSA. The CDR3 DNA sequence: TGTGCCAGCAGCCGAGGGCCCGGGGGATGGGAGACCCAGTACTTC. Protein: CASSRGPGGWETQYF.

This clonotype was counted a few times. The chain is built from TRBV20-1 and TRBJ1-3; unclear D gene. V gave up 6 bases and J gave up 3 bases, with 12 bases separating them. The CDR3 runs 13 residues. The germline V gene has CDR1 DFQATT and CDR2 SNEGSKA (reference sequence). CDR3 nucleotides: TGCAGTGCCCCAGGAACCTATGGAAACACCATATATTTT. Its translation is CSAPGTYGNTIYF.

The CDR3 reads CASSKRGSYSNQPQHF. DNA for the CDR3: TGTGCCAGCAGCAAACGGGGCAGTTATAGCAATCAGCCCCAGCATTTT. V gene TRBV21-1 combines with J gene TRBJ1-5; the table gives TRBD1 as D, unverified against the DNA. TRBV21-1 is labeled a pseudogene. The CDR3 extends over 16 amino acids.

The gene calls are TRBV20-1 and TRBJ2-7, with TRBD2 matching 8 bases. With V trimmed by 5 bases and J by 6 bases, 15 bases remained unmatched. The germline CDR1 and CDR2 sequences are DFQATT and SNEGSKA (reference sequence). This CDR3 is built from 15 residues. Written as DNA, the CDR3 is TGCAGTGCTGCCTCCTCGCCCGGGGGGGTCGGCGAGCAGTACTTC. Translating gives CSAASSPGGVGEQYF.

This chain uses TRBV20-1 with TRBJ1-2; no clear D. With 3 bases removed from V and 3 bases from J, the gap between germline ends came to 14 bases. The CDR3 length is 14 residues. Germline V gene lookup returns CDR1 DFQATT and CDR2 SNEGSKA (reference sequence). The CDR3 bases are TGCAGTGCTAGGGGGTCATTGGGAGACTATGGCTACACCTTC. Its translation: CSARGSLGDYGYTF.

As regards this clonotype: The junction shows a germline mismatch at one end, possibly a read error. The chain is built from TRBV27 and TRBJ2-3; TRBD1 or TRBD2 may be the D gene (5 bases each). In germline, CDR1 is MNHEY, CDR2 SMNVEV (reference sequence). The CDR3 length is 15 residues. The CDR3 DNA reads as TGTGCCAGCAGTTTTGAGGGGCGAGGCACAGATACGCAGTGTTTT. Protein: CASSFEGRGTDTQCF.

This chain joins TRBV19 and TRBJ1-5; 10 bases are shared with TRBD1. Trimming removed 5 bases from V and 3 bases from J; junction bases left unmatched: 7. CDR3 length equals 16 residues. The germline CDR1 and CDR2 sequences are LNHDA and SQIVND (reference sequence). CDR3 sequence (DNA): TGTGCCAGTAGTGCTGGGGACAGGGGAAACAATCAGCCCCAGCATTTT. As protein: CASSAGDRGNNQPQHF.

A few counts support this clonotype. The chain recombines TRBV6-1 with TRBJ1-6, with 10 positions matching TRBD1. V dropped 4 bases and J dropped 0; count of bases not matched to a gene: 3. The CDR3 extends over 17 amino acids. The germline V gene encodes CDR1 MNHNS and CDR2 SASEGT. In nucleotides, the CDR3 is TGTGCCAGCAGTGGGGGACAGGGGAACTCCTATAATTCACCCCTCCACTTT. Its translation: CASSGGQGNSYNSPLHF.

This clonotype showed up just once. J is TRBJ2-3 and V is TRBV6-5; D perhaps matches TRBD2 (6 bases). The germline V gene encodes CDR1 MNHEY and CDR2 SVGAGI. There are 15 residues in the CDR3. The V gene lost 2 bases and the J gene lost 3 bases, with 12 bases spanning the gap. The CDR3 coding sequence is TGTGCCAGCAGTTACGGAGGGCTTCTGACAGATACGCAGTATTTT. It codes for CASSYGGLLTDTQYF.

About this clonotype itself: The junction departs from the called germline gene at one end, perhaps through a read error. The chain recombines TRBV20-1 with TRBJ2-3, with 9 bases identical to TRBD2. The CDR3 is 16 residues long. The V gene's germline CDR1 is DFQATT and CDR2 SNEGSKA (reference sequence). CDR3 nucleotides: TGCAGTGCTGGAGAAGTAGCGGGGGTTAGCACAGATACGCAGTATTTT. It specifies CSAGEVAGVSTDTQYF.

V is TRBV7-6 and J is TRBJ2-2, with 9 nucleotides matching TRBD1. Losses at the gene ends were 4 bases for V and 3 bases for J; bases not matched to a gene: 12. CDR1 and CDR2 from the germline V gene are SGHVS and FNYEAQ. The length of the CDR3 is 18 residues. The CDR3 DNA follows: TGTGCCAGCAGCTCGGTGGTTGCGGGACAGGGATACACCGGGGAGCTGTTTTTT. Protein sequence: CASSSVVAGQGYTGELFF. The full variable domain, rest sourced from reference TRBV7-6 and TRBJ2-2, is GAGVSQSPRYKVTKRGQDVALRCDPISGHVSLYWYRQALGQGPEFLTYFNYEAQQDKSGLPNDRFSAERPEGSISTLTIQRTEQRDSAMYRCASSSVVAGQGYTGELFFGEGSRLTVL.